This passage covers 28 T cell receptor beta chains from one sample sequenced in a study of blood T cell repertoires in COVID-19. Some clones are missing from TCRdb's copy, which holds only in-frame ones; the method was immunoSEQ multiplex PCR. The sample lists over 200,000 clones, roughly 89% occurring once. The sample was peripheral blood. The receptors here all came from a man in his 60s who had recovered from COVID-19.

The table lists this clone with a count of one. The CDR3, as DNA: TGTGCCAGCAGGGGACTAGCGAATCTCTACGAGCAGTACTTC. Translating it yields CASRGLANLYEQYF. The chain joins TRBV6-4 to TRBJ2-7, with TRBD2 matching 10 bases. Germline loops: CDR1 MRHNA, CDR2 SNTAGT. The V and J ends lost 6 bases and 3 bases, in that order; junction bases with no gene match: 5. The CDR3 is 14 amino acids.

V usage is TRBV15 and J usage is TRBJ1-1, with D possibly TRBD1 on 5 matching bases. V shed 0 bases and J shed 0 bases, with 17 bases lying between them. The CDR3 is made up of 18 amino acids. CDR1 is LNHNV, CDR2 YYDKDF, per germline (reference sequence). CDR3 in amino acids: CATSREVQGGRVNTEAFF. As DNA, the CDR3 is TGTGCCACCAGCAGAGAGGTGCAGGGAGGGCGGGTGAACACTGAAGCTTTCTTT.

V usage is TRBV6-5 and J usage is TRBJ2-1; D might be TRBD2 (5 bases). The CDR3 length is 12 residues. The germline V gene has CDR1 MNHEY and CDR2 SVGAGI. Deletions cut 6 bases from V and 8 bases from J, with 11 bases between. In DNA, the CDR3 is TGTGCCAGCAGGCGTGGACTGCATGAGCAGTTCTTC. Its translation is CASRRGLHEQFF.

This CDR3 reads CASSDSGTGGKKLFF. The CDR3, as DNA: TGTGCCAGCAGTGACTCCGGGACAGGGGGCAAAAAACTGTTTTTT. The gene calls are TRBV27 and TRBJ1-4; 12 bases align to TRBD1. The trim removed 5 bases at V and 9 bases at J, leaving 7 bases unmatched. From germline, CDR1 is MNHEY and CDR2 SMNVEV (reference sequence). This CDR3 is built from 15 residues. The entire variable domain, with the rest obtained from reference TRBV27 and TRBJ1-4, is as follows: EAQVTQNPRYLITVTGKKLTVTCSQNMNHEYMSWYRQDPGLGLRQIYYSMNVEVTDKGDVPEGYKVSRKEKRNFPLILESPSPNQTSLYFCASSDSGTGGKKLFFGSGTQLSVL.

The J gene is TRBJ2-3, the V gene TRBV6-5; D might be TRBD2 (6 bases). The V end was cut by 7 bases, the J end by 7 bases, with 15 bases between. Germline V gives CDR1 MNHEY, CDR2 SVGAGI. This CDR3 spans 13 amino acids. The CDR3 loop reads CASTTPLAHTQYF. DNA for the CDR3: TGTGCCAGCACCACTCCTCTAGCGCATACGCAGTATTTT.

This clone was detected once. The rearrangement joins TRBV6-5 to TRBJ1-5, with D unresolved. V lost 7 bases and J 2 bases, leaving 15 bases between the germline ends. The length of the CDR3 is 15 residues. CDR1 is MNHEY, CDR2 SVGAGI, per germline. DNA of the CDR3: TGTGCCAGCATTGTACTTGCTCGGGGCAATCAGCCCCAGCATTTT. This gives the protein CASIVLARGNQPQHF.

Here the CDR3 DNA reads TGTGCCAGCAGCCAACCAGGGGCAGGGGACGCTGGAAACACCATATATTTT. Its translation is CASSQPGAGDAGNTIYF. This sequence joins TRBV4-2 and TRBJ1-3; the D gene is possibly TRBD1 (6 bases). CDR1 and CDR2 from the germline V gene are LGHNA and YNFKEQ. This CDR3 has 17 amino acids. With 2 bases removed from V and 2 bases from J, the gap between germline ends came to 16 bases.

The rearrangement joins TRBV18 to TRBJ2-3; TRBD2 matches 11 bases. This CDR3 comprises 16 residues. V dropped 2 bases and J dropped 6; count of bases not matched to a gene: 7. Germline V gene sequence: CDR1 KGHSH, CDR2 LQKENI. The CDR3 DNA is TGTGCCAGCTCACCAATTCTAGCGGGGGGAAGGGATACGCAGTATTTT. Its translation: CASSPILAGGRDTQYF.

The CDR3 sequence: CASSKGWRGGTGELFF. The CDR3 DNA reads TGTGCCAGCAGCAAGGGTTGGCGGGGGGGCACCGGGGAGCTGTTTTTT. The chain uses TRBV21-1 and TRBJ2-2; TRBD2, the D gene given by the table, was not confirmed from the DNA. TRBV21-1 is a documented pseudogene. The CDR3 has 16 amino acids.

The rearrangement uses TRBV4-1 and TRBJ2-1, with TRBD2 matching 10 bases. V shed 3 bases, J shed 8 bases, and the junction held 10 bases outside the gene matches. Germline V lookup: CDR1 MGHRA, CDR2 YSYEKL. The CDR3 runs to 16 residues. The CDR3 nucleotides read TGCGCCAGCAGCCACCCTAGCGGGAGAAGGAGACATGAGCAGTTCTTC. Translation: CASSHPSGRRRHEQFF.

This chain connects TRBV7-8 to TRBJ1-2; perhaps TRBD1 as D (5 bases). This CDR3 contains 13 residues. From germline, CDR1 is SGHVS and CDR2 FQNEAQ. The V end was cut by 3 bases, the J end by 8 bases, with 13 bases between. The CDR3: CASSFTGTNGYTF. The CDR3 DNA sequence: TGTGCCAGCAGCTTTACAGGAACTAACGGCTACACCTTC.

The chain uses TRBV9 and TRBJ1-2; no clear D gene. Germline CDR1 SGDLS, CDR2 YYNGEE. The CDR3 is made up of 15 amino acids. V lost 0 bases and J 0 bases, leaving 9 bases between the germline ends. This chain's CDR3 is CASSVEPRANYGYTF. DNA for the CDR3: TGTGCCAGCAGCGTAGAGCCGCGAGCTAACTATGGCTACACCTTC. The variable domain in full, with the rest retrieved from reference TRBV9 and TRBJ1-2, is DSGVTQTPKHLITATGQRVTLRCSPRSGDLSVYWYQQSLDQGLQFLIQYYNGEERAKGNILERFSAQQFPDLHSELNLSSLELGDSALYFCASSVEPRANYGYTFGSGTRLTVV.

CDR3 DNA sequence: TGCAGCGTCGCCGGCCTGACAGGTGGTAATGAAAAACTGTTTTTT. Its translation is CSVAGLTGGNEKLFF. This sequence joins TRBV29-1 and TRBJ1-4, with D perhaps matching TRBD1 (6 bases). The length of the CDR3 is 15 residues. The germline V gene encodes CDR1 SQVTM and CDR2 ANQGSEA. The germline V and J ends were trimmed by 6 bases and 4 bases, with 18 bases remaining between them.

This clone appeared once. The rearrangement uses TRBV11-3 and TRBJ2-1; D not resolved. This CDR3 spans 14 amino acids. Germline-derived CDR1 and CDR2 are SGHNT and YENEEA. V dropped 2 bases and J dropped 5 bases, with 10 bases sitting between them. The CDR3 nucleotides read TGTGCCAGCAGCTTAAGTGCGGTCCACAATGAGCAGTTCTTC. This encodes CASSLSAVHNEQFF.

The V call is TRBV4-2, the J call TRBJ2-3; weak D call: TRBD2 (5 bases). The CDR3 sequence is 15 residues long. In germline, CDR1 is LGHNA, CDR2 YNFKEQ. Trimming took 4 bases from V and 1 from J, leaving 12 bases between them. This chain's CDR3 is CASSPRTDGTDTQYF. In DNA, the CDR3 is TGTGCCAGCAGCCCTAGGACTGATGGCACAGATACGCAGTATTTT.

The rearrangement links TRBV3-1 (or the pseudogene TRBV3-2) to TRBJ2-7, with a possible D match to TRBD2 (6 bases). In germline, CDR1 is LGHDT, CDR2 YNNKEL (reference sequence). This CDR3 comprises 12 residues. V was clipped by 8 bases and J by 4 bases, with 12 bases between them. CDR3 amino acids: CASGRAGYEQYF. In DNA, the CDR3 is TGTGCCAGCGGGCGCGCGGGATACGAGCAGTACTTC.

The V gene is TRBV5-4, the J gene TRBJ1-2; the match to TRBD1 covers 8 bases. The CDR3 is made up of 15 amino acids. The ends lost 4 bases at V and 4 bases at J; junction bases unmatched: 9. The germline CDR1 and CDR2 sequences are SGHNT and YYREEE (reference sequence). In DNA form, the CDR3 reads TGTGCCAGCAGCCCGGACAGGGCGGCGAGCTATGGCTACACCTTC. It yields the protein CASSPDRAASYGYTF.

The CDR3 sequence is CASSEVSYEAFF. DNA of the CDR3: TGTGCCAGTAGTGAAGTGAGTTATGAAGCTTTCTTT. The V gene is TRBV19, the J gene TRBJ1-1; D remains unclear. Trimming removed 5 bases at V and 7 bases at J, with 11 bases between. The CDR3 is made up of 12 amino acids. Per the germline V gene, CDR1 is LNHDA and CDR2 is SQIVND (reference sequence).

There are a few counts of this clone. The rearrangement uses TRBV12-3 or TRBV12-4 and TRBJ1-5; D not resolved. This CDR3 comprises 12 residues. The V end was cut by 0 bases, the J end by 11 bases, with 8 bases between. CDR3 in amino acids: CASSLARLSQHF. For the CDR3, the DNA is TGTGCCAGCAGTTTAGCCCGGTTATCCCAGCATTTT.

This rearrangement joins TRBV5-1 to TRBJ1-2; 7 bases agree with TRBD1. CDR1 is SGHRS, CDR2 YFSETQ, per germline. The CDR3 has 12 residues. Unmatched junction bases numbered 5, after V lost 2 bases and J lost 10 bases. For the CDR3, the DNA is TGCGCCAGCAGCTTCGGGCAGGGGGACTACACCTTC. Translating gives CASSFGQGDYTF.

V gene TRBV5-1 combines with J gene TRBJ2-1; 9 bases are shared with TRBD2. The CDR3 extends over 15 amino acids. With V trimmed by 4 bases and J by 0 bases, 2 bases remained unmatched. The germline gives CDR1 SGHRS, CDR2 YFSETQ. Written as DNA, the CDR3 is TGCGCCAGCAGCGCACTAGCGGGCTCCTACAATGAGCAGTTCTTC. Protein sequence: CASSALAGSYNEQFF. Based on the CDR3 plus reference TRBV5-1 and TRBJ2-1, the full variable domain is KAGVTQTPRYLIKTRGQQVTLSCSPISGHRSVSWYQQTPGQGLQFLFEYFSETQRNKGNFPGRFSGRQFSNSRSEMNVSTLELGDSALYLCASSALAGSYNEQFFGPGTRLTVL.

The V call is TRBV21-1, the J call TRBJ2-3; the D segment call TRBD2 is taken from the table without a DNA check. TRBV21-1 is described as a pseudogene. The CDR3 covers 15 residues. CDR3 nucleotides: TGTGCCAGCAGCCCCCGACTAACAGAGGAAGATACGCAGTATTTT. Protein: CASSPRLTEEDTQYF.

The rearrangement uses TRBV5-1 and TRBJ2-7; 12 bases line up with TRBD2. CDR3 size: 16 residues. Germline CDR1 SGHRS, CDR2 YFSETQ. J gave up 7 bases and V 4 bases, and 12 bases lay outside the gene matches. CDR3 loop: CASSRPRLAGAGEQYF. The CDR3, as DNA: TGCGCCAGCAGCCGACCTCGACTAGCGGGAGCGGGGGAGCAGTACTTC.

The genes are TRBV4-3 and TRBJ2-2, with 7 bases fitting TRBD1. V was clipped by 3 bases and J by 4 bases; unmatched bases: 5. CDR3 length equals 15 residues. Germline CDR1 LGHNA, CDR2 YSLEER. CDR3 nucleotide sequence: TGCGCCAGCAGCCAGGGACAGACGACCACCGGGGAGCTGTTTTTT. Its translation: CASSQGQTTTGELFF.

The V call is TRBV9, the J call TRBJ2-3, with 8 positions matching TRBD2. The germline CDR1 and CDR2 sequences are SGDLS and YYNGEE. With V trimmed by 3 bases and J by 1 base, 7 bases remained unmatched. The CDR3 runs to 16 residues. The CDR3 nucleotides read TGTGCCAGCAGCGAAGCCACTAGCGGACGCACAGATACGCAGTATTTT. Translating gives CASSEATSGRTDTQYF.

The gene calls are TRBV3-1 (or the pseudogene TRBV3-2) and TRBJ2-7; 7 nucleotides line up with TRBD1. V trimming: 3 bases; J trimming: 0 bases; junction bases outside the gene matches: 2. Per the germline V gene, CDR1 is LGHDT and CDR2 is YNNKEL (reference sequence). The CDR3 sequence is 14 residues long. CDR3 in amino acids: CASSHSGGSYEQYF. For the CDR3, the DNA is TGTGCCAGCAGCCACTCAGGGGGCTCCTACGAGCAGTACTTC.

This sequence joins TRBV28 and TRBJ2-3, with unresolved D. Trimming cost V 5 bases and J 8 bases, with 8 bases left between them. CDR1 and CDR2 from the germline V gene are MDHEN and SYDVKM. CDR3 size: 11 residues. CDR3 loop: CASSGGLTQYF. CDR3 DNA sequence: TGTGCCAGCAGTGGCGGCCTTACGCAGTATTTT.

The J gene is TRBJ2-5, the V gene TRBV5-3; 11 nucleotides match TRBD2. TRBV5-3 is designated an ORF whose function remains uncertain. The CDR3 sequence is 16 residues long. V lost 1 base to trimming and J lost 3 bases; unmatched junction nucleotides: 5. CDR3 nucleotide sequence: TGTGCCAGAAGCTTGCGGGCTAGCGGGGGGAAAGAGACCCAGTACTTC. Its translation: CARSLRASGGKETQYF.